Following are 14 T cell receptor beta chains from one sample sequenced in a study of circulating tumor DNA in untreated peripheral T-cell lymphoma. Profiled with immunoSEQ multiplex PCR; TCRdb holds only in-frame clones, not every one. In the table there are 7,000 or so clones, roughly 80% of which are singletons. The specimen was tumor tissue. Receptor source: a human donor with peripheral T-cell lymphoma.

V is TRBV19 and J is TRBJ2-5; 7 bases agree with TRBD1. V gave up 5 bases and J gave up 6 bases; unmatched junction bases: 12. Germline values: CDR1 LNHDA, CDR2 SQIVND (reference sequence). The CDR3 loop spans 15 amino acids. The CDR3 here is CASSAHQDRTKTQYF. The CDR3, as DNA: TGTGCCAGTAGTGCACACCAGGACAGGACGAAGACCCAGTACTTC.

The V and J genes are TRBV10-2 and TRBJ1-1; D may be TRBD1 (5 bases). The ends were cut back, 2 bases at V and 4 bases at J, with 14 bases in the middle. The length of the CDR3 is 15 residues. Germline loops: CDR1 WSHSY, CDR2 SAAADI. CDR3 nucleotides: TGCGCCAGCAGTGAGACGGCCAGGGAATCCACTGAAGCTTTCTTT. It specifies CASSETARESTEAFF.

In nucleotides, the CDR3 is TGTGCCAGCAGTGACTTGACAGGGAACCAGCATTTT. Translating it yields CASSDLTGNQHF. J is TRBJ1-5 and V is TRBV6-8, with 7 bases fitting TRBD1. V shed 5 bases, J shed 12 bases, and the junction held 7 bases outside the gene matches. The germline gives CDR1 MNHGY, CDR2 SAAAGT. The CDR3 has 12 residues.

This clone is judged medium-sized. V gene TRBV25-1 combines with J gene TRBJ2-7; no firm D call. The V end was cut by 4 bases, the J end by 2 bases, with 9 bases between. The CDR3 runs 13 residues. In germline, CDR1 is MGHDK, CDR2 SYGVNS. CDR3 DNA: TGTGCCAGCAGTGTGGACGGACCCTACGAGCAGTACTTC. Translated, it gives CASSVDGPYEQYF.

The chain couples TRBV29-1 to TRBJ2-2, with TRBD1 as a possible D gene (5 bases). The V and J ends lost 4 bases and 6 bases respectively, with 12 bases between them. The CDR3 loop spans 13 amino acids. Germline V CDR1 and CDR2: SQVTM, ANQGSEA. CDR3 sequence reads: CSVAGLLAGELFF. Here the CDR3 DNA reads TGCAGCGTTGCAGGGTTGCTTGCCGGGGAGCTGTTTTTT.

For the CDR3, the DNA is TGTGCCAGCTCACCACCAGCCGGGCAGCCCCAGCATTTT. This encodes CASSPPAGQPQHF. The rearrangement uses TRBV18 and TRBJ1-5; D ambiguous. CDR1 is KGHSH, CDR2 LQKENI, per germline. This CDR3 region has 13 residues. V was cut by 0 bases and J by 7 bases, with 7 bases left in between.

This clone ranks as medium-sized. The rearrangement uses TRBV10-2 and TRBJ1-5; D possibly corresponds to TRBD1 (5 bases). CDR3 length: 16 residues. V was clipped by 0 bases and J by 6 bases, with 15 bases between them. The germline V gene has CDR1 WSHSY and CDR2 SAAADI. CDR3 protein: CASSESGPSGGQPQHF. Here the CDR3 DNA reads TGCGCCAGCAGTGAGTCCGGGCCGAGTGGGGGTCAGCCCCAGCATTTT.

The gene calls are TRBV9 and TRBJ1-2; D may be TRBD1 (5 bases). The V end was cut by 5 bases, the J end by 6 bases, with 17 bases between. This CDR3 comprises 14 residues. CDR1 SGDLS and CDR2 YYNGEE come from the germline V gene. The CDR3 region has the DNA TGTGCCAGCAGTCTCACCGGGGGAGGGGATGGCTACACCTTC. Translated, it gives CASSLTGGGDGYTF.

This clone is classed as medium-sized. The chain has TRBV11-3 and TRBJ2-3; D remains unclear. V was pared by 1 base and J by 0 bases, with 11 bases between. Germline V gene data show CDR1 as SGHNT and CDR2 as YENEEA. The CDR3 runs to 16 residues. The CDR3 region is CASSLGAHPSTDTQYF. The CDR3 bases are TGTGCCAGCAGCTTAGGCGCTCATCCTAGCACAGATACGCAGTATTTT.

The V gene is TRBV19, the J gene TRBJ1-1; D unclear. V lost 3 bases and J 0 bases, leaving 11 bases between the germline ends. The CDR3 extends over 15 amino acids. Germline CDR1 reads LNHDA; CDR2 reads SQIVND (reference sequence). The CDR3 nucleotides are TGTGCCAGTAGTATGGGCGGCTTATTGAACACTGAAGCTTTCTTT. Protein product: CASSMGGLLNTEAFF.

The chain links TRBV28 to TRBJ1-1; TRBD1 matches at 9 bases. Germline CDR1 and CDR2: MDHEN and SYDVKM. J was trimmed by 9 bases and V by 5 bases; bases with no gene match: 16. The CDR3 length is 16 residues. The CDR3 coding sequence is TGTGCCAGCAGTCTCCTCCCGGGACAGGGAGGGATTAAAGCTTTCTTT. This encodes CASSLLPGQGGIKAFF.

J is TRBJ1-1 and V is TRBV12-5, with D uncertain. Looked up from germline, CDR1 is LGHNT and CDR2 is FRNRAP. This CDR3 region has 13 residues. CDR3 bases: TGTGCCAGCACCTTGAGGGTGTTGCGTGAAGCTTTCTTT. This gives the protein CASTLRVLREAFF.

CDR3 protein: CASSLDRGDGAGANVLTF. Written as DNA, the CDR3 is TGCGCCAGCAGCTTGGACAGGGGCGACGGAGCTGGGGCCAACGTCCTGACTTTC. The rearrangement links TRBV5-1 to TRBJ2-6, with TRBD1 matching 7 bases. The ends lost 0 bases at V and 2 bases at J; junction bases unmatched: 8. Germline V gives CDR1 SGHRS, CDR2 YFSETQ. The CDR3 covers 18 residues.

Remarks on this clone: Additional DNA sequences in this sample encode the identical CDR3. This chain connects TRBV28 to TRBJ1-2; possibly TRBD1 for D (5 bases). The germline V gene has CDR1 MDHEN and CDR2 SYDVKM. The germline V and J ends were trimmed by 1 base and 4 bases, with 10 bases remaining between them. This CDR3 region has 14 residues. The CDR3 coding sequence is TGTGCCAGCAGTTTATCCCAGGGAGGCTATGGCTACACCTTC. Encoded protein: CASSLSQGGYGYTF.